The 26 T cell receptor beta chains given below trace back to one sample, sequenced in a study of cytomegalovirus exposure and HLA in healthy donors. The primer mix had 60 Vbeta and 13 Jbeta primers. Produced via immunoSEQ multiplex PCR; TCRdb's table is partial and in-frame only. The sample has about 140,000 clones; roughly 80% are singletons. Sequenced sample: PBMCs. The receptors originated from a female donor in good health and CMV-seronegative.

This clone was picked up a small number of times. The chain combines TRBV5-6 with TRBJ1-5; no firm D call. The V gene's germline CDR1 is SGHDT and CDR2 YYEEEE. V was clipped by 2 bases and J by 0 bases, with 12 bases between them. The CDR3 has 16 amino acids. The CDR3 DNA follows: TGTGCCAGCAGCTTAAATTCCGGGAGTAGCAATCAGCCCCAGCATTTT. Protein product: CASSLNSGSSNQPQHF.

The chain couples TRBV28 to TRBJ2-7, with a tentative D call TRBD2 (6 bases). Germline V gives CDR1 MDHEN, CDR2 SYDVKM. The CDR3 extends over 15 amino acids. V was pared by 2 bases and J by 1 base, with 12 bases between. The CDR3 reads CASSLGGSGSYEQYF. CDR3 nucleotides: TGTGCCAGCAGTTTAGGGGGGAGCGGGTCCTACGAGCAGTACTTC.

This chain uses TRBV27 with TRBJ1-2, with 7 bases matching TRBD1. V lost 2 bases to trimming and J lost 2 bases; unmatched junction nucleotides: 5. Germline CDR1 and CDR2: MNHEY and SMNVEV (reference sequence). The CDR3 contains 15 residues. The CDR3 nucleotides read TGTGCCAGCAGTTTAGAGGGACAGCTGAACTATGGCTACACCTTC. Translation: CASSLEGQLNYGYTF.

This chain links TRBV18 with TRBJ2-3, with 9 bases matching TRBD1. V was clipped by 3 bases and J by 3 bases; unmatched bases: 4. The CDR3 covers 15 residues. Looked up from germline, CDR1 is KGHSH and CDR2 is LQKENI. This chain's CDR3 is CASSPGQGRTDTQYF. CDR3 nucleotide sequence: TGTGCCAGCTCACCGGGACAGGGACGGACAGATACGCAGTATTTT.

V usage is TRBV27 and J usage is TRBJ1-2; perhaps TRBD1 as D (6 bases). CDR1 MNHEY and CDR2 SMNVEV come from the germline V gene (reference sequence). The CDR3 totals 14 residues. V gave up 7 bases and J gave up 6 bases, with 18 bases separating them. This chain's CDR3 is CASTPGGAVNGYTF. CDR3 bases: TGTGCCAGCACCCCTGGGGGCGCGGTGAATGGCTACACCTTC.

The genes are TRBV5-1 and TRBJ1-1; D gene unclear. This CDR3 contains 14 residues. Trimming removed 1 base at V and 0 bases at J, with 7 bases between. Germline CDR1 reads SGHRS; CDR2 reads YFSETQ. CDR3 region: CASSLSGVNTEAFF. CDR3 bases: TGCGCCAGCAGCTTGTCGGGAGTGAACACTGAAGCTTTCTTT.

This chain joins TRBV10-3 and TRBJ1-1; 10 nucleotides match TRBD1. V was pared by 4 bases and J by 3 bases, with 2 bases of the junction left unmatched. Looked up from germline, CDR1 is ENHRY and CDR2 is SYGVKD. There are 14 residues in the CDR3. Here the CDR3 DNA reads TGTGCCATCAGTGTCGGGACAGGGGACACTGAAGCTTTCTTT. Its protein product is CAISVGTGDTEAFF.

The CDR3 sequence is CASSEEGVPEDTQYF. CDR3 nucleotide sequence: TGTGCCAGCAGTGAAGAGGGAGTACCCGAAGATACGCAGTATTTT. This chain joins TRBV6-1 and TRBJ2-3, with a possible D match to TRBD2 (5 bases). CDR1 and CDR2 (germline): MNHNS, SASEGT. The CDR3 spans 15 residues. V was trimmed by 1 base and J by 5 bases, leaving 13 bases between them.

This clone was found a few times. The chain carries TRBV6-5 and TRBJ1-1; TRBD1 might be the D (5 bases). Germline V gene data show CDR1 as MNHEY and CDR2 as SVGAGI. The V end was cut by 2 bases, the J end by 6 bases, with 19 bases between. This CDR3 is built from 16 residues. CDR3 sequence (DNA): TGTGCCAGCAGTTACCGCCTGGGGAGGGGTGGCCCTGAAGCTTTCTTT. Its translation: CASSYRLGRGGPEAFF.

V usage is TRBV2 and J usage is TRBJ2-5; D gene uncertain. Germline V CDR1 and CDR2: SNHLY, FYNNEI. V was trimmed by 2 bases and J by 5 bases, leaving 12 bases between them. The CDR3 covers 14 residues. The DNA for the CDR3 is TGTGCCAGCAGTGAATCTTCGAGACTGGAGACCCAGTACTTC. This codes for CASSESSRLETQYF.

The rearrangement uses TRBV11-3 and TRBJ2-7; 10 nucleotides agree with TRBD1. V shed 5 bases, J shed 9 bases, and the junction held 10 bases outside the gene matches. CDR1 SGHNT and CDR2 YENEEA come from the germline V gene. There are 14 residues in the CDR3. The CDR3 is CASSPNRDRGLQYF. In nucleotides, the CDR3 is TGTGCCAGCAGCCCGAACCGGGACAGGGGCTTGCAGTACTTC.

In DNA form, the CDR3 reads TGTGCCAGCACGACAGGGGGCGGCCTAAACTATGGCTACACCTTC. Amino acids: CASTTGGGLNYGYTF. This chain uses TRBV28 with TRBJ1-2; 10 bases align to TRBD1. V was clipped by 7 bases and J by 2 bases; unmatched bases: 7. The length of the CDR3 is 15 residues. Looked up from germline, CDR1 is MDHEN and CDR2 is SYDVKM.

The chain links TRBV7-2 to TRBJ2-1; no firm D call. Trimming pared 1 base from V and 0 bases from J, leaving 7 bases between. CDR1 and CDR2 (germline): SGHTA, FQGNSA. The CDR3 is 15 residues long. The CDR3 sequence: CASSLVAYSYNEQFF. The DNA for the CDR3 is TGTGCCAGCAGCTTAGTCGCCTACTCCTACAATGAGCAGTTCTTC.

A note on this clone: The junction departs from germline at one end; a sequencing error may be responsible. This chain uses TRBV19 with TRBJ2-7; D remains unclear. The CDR3 runs 14 residues. The germline V gene encodes CDR1 LNHDA and CDR2 SQIVND (reference sequence). The CDR3 DNA reads as TGTGCCAGTACGAGTTCAACCCTTGCCTACGAGCGGTACTTC. It encodes CASTSSTLAYERYF.

This chain connects TRBV7-9 to TRBJ1-2; 9 positions match TRBD1. Germline CDR1 reads SEHNR; CDR2 reads FQNEAQ (reference sequence). This CDR3 comprises 15 residues. J was trimmed by 2 bases and V by 1 base; bases with no gene match: 2. As DNA, the CDR3 is TGTGCCAGCAGCTTAGGGACAGGGGCCAACTATGGCTACACCTTC. Translated: CASSLGTGANYGYTF.

Only one count was recorded for this clone. J is TRBJ1-1 and V is TRBV27; TRBD1 matches 7 bases. Trimming took 1 base from V and 4 from J; bases not matched to a gene: 9. Germline-derived CDR1 and CDR2 are MNHEY and SMNVEV (reference sequence). The CDR3 totals 16 residues. CDR3 nucleotide sequence: TGTGCCAGCAGTTTATTTGGGGACAGCGACTCCACTGAAGCTTTCTTT. Amino acid sequence: CASSLFGDSDSTEAFF.

The chain combines TRBV14 with TRBJ1-2; tentative D call: TRBD1 (6 bases). V lost 1 base, J lost 4 bases, and 10 bases lay in between. The CDR3 consists of 14 residues. CDR1 SGHDN and CDR2 FVKESK come from the germline V gene. This CDR3 is CASSQGTGSYGYTF. CDR3 sequence (DNA): TGTGCCAGCAGCCAAGGTACAGGGTCCTATGGCTACACCTTC.

The J gene is TRBJ1-6, the V gene TRBV25-1; D possibly corresponds to TRBD1 (6 bases). This CDR3 contains 17 residues. V lost 3 bases to trimming and J lost 0 bases, with 12 bases between them. Germline CDR1 and CDR2: MGHDK and SYGVNS. DNA of the CDR3: TGTGCCAGCAGTGAGGAGACAGGCAGCTCCTATAATTCACCCCTCCACTTT. The encoded protein is CASSEETGSSYNSPLHF.

CDR3 nucleotide sequence: TGTGCCAGCAGCTTCCGGGACAGGGAATCCTACGAGCAGTACTTC. It encodes CASSFRDRESYEQYF. This rearrangement joins TRBV11-2 to TRBJ2-7, with TRBD1 identical over 9 bases. This CDR3 has 15 residues. Germline assignment: CDR1 SGHAT and CDR2 FQNNGV. V trimming: 3 bases; J trimming: 1 base; junction bases outside the gene matches: 4.

This clone was seen once. The gene calls are TRBV11-3 and TRBJ2-3; D call uncertain. V was clipped by 4 bases and J by 3 bases, with 5 bases between them. The CDR3 contains 12 residues. Germline V lookup: CDR1 SGHNT, CDR2 YENEEA. The CDR3 spells CASSSETDTQYF. CDR3 DNA sequence: TGTGCCAGCAGCTCGGAGACAGATACGCAGTATTTT.

V is TRBV9 and J is TRBJ1-1; D remains unclear. CDR3 length equals 14 residues. V shed 0 bases and J shed 0 bases, with 6 bases lying between them. The germline V gene has CDR1 SGDLS and CDR2 YYNGEE. This CDR3 is CASSVGQLNTEAFF. In nucleotides, the CDR3 is TGTGCCAGCAGCGTAGGACAATTGAACACTGAAGCTTTCTTT.

Concerning this clone itself: Germline is not matched at one junction end, which may reflect a read error. Different DNA sequences within this sample yield the same CDR3. This chain uses TRBV28 with TRBJ1-1; tentatively, D is TRBD1 (5 bases). Germline V gene lookup returns CDR1 MDHEN and CDR2 SYDVKM. The CDR3 loop spans 14 amino acids. Here the CDR3 reads CASTTRTVGTEAFF. The CDR3 nucleotides read TGTGCCAGCACCACTAGGACGGTCGGGACTGAAGCCTTCTTT.

Points on this clone: Other DNA variants within this sample encode the same CDR3. J is TRBJ1-5 and V is TRBV27, with 10 bases lining up with TRBD1. Germline-derived CDR1 and CDR2 are MNHEY and SMNVEV (reference sequence). Unmatched junction bases numbered 4, after V lost 6 bases and J lost 2 bases. This CDR3 is built from 15 residues. CDR3 in DNA: TGTGCCAGCAGCCCCGGGACAGGGGGCAATCAGCCCCAGCATTTT. This encodes CASSPGTGGNQPQHF.

This chain uses TRBV9 with TRBJ1-2; TRBD1 is a possible D gene (5 bases). In germline, CDR1 is SGDLS, CDR2 YYNGEE. The CDR3 has 17 amino acids. Trimming shortened V by 5 bases and J by 2 bases, and 22 bases separated the two germline ends. The CDR3, as DNA: TGTGCCAGCAGTTACAAAGAAAGGGGATTAGCCAACTATGGCTACACCTTC. It translates to CASSYKERGLANYGYTF.

This clone has a handful of counts. The chain carries TRBV7-3 and TRBJ1-1, with D maybe TRBD1 (5 bases). CDR1 and CDR2 from the germline V gene are SGHTA and FQGTGA. Trimming pared 3 bases from V and 11 bases from J, leaving 19 bases between. The length of the CDR3 is 14 residues. As DNA, the CDR3 is TGTGCCAGCAGCTTTAGGTTGCGGCAGGGTGTGGCTTTCTTT. Amino acid sequence: CASSFRLRQGVAFF.

This clone has more than one count but fewer than ten. This sequence joins TRBV29-1 and TRBJ1-2, with TRBD1 matching 9 bases. Germline CDR1 and CDR2: SQVTM and ANQGSEA. The CDR3 sequence is 13 residues long. The V gene end was trimmed by 6 bases and the J gene end by 7 bases; junction bases not matched to a gene: 9. This CDR3 is CSVPGQGVSGYTF. The CDR3 DNA follows: TGCAGCGTCCCGGGACAGGGAGTGAGTGGCTACACCTTC.